A single sample is the source of the 2 T cell receptor beta chains below, sequenced in a study of blood T cell repertoires in COVID-19. TCRdb keeps only in-frame clones here, not all; method: immunoSEQ multiplex PCR. The top ten clones hold around 13% of a sample with hundreds of thousands of clones, approximately 86% of them seen once. The source material was peripheral blood. These receptors all come from a woman aged 70 to 79 with COVID-19, enrolled during active disease.

The chain joins TRBV9 to TRBJ1-5; tentative D call: TRBD1 (5 bases). The CDR3 extends over 14 amino acids. The ends were cut back, 2 bases at V and 4 bases at J, with 10 bases in the middle. Germline CDR1 and CDR2: SGDLS and YYNGEE. CDR3 in amino acids: CASSVGGLNQPQHF. In nucleotides, the CDR3 is TGTGCCAGCAGCGTGGGGGGATTGAATCAGCCCCAGCATTTT.

The CDR3 DNA is TGTGCCAGTAGTATGAGGTACTCCTATAATTCACCCCTCCACTTT. Translation: CASSMRYSYNSPLHF. The chain couples TRBV19 to TRBJ1-6; D gene uncertain. Germline assignment: CDR1 LNHDA and CDR2 SQIVND (reference sequence). V shed 3 bases and J shed 0 bases, with 6 bases lying between them. CDR3 length: 15 residues.